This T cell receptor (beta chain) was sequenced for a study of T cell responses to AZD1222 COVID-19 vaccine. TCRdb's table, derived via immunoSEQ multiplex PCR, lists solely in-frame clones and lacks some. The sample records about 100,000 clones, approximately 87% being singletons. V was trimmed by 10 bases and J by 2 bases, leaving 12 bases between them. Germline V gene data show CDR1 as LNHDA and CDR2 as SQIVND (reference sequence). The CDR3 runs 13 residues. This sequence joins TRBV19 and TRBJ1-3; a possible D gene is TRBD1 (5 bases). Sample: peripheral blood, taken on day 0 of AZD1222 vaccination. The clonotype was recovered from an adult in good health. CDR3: CATLRGTGNTIYF. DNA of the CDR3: TGTGCCACCCTACGGGGGACTGGAAACACCATATATTTT.